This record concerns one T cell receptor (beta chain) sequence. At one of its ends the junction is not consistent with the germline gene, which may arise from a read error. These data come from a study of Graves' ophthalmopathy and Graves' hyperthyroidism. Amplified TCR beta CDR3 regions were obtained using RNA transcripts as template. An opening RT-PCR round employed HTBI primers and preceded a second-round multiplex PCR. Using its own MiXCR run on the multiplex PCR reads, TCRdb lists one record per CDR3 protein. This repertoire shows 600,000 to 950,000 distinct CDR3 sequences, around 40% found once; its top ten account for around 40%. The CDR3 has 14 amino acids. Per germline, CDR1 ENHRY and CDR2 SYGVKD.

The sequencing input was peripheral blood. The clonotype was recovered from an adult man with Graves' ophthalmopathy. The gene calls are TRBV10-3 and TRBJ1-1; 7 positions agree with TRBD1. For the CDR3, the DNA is TGTGCCAGCAGTGAAGGGACAGTGTACACTGAAGCTTTCTTT. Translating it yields CASSEGTVYTEAFF.